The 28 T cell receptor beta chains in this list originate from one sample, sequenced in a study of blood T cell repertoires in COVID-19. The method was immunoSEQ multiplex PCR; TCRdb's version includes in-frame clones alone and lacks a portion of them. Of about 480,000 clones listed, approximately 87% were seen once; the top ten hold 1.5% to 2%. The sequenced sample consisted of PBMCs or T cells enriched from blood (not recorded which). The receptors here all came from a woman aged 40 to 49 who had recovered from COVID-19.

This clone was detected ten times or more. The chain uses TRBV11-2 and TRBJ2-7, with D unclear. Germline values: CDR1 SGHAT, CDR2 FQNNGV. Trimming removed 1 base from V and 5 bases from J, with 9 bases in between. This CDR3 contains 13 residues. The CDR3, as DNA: TGTGCCAGCAGCTTAGCTAGTACGAACGAGCAGTACTTC. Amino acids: CASSLASTNEQYF.

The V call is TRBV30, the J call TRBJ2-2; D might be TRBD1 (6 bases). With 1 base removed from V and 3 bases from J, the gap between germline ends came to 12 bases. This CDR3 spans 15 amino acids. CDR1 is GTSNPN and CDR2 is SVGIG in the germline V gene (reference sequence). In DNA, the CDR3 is TGTGCCTGGAGTGGGGCCAGGGGATACACCGGGGAGCTGTTTTTT. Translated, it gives CAWSGARGYTGELFF.

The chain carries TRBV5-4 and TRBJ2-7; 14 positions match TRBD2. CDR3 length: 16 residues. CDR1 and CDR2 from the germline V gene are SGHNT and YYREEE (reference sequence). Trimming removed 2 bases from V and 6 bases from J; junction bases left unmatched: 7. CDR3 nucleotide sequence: TGTGCCAGCAGCTTACCGGGACTAGCGGGAGCCGCCGAGCAGTACTTC. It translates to CASSLPGLAGAAEQYF.

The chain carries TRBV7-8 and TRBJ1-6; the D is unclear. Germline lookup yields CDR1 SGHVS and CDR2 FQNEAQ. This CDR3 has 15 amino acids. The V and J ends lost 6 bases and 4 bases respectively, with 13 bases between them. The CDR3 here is CASSLTGLYNSPLHF. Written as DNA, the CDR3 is TGTGCCAGCAGTCTTACCGGACTGTATAATTCACCCCTCCACTTT.

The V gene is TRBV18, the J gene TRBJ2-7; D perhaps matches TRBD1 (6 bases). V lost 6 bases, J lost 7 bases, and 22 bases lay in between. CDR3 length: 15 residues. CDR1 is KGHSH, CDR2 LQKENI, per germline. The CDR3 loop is CASSPTNTGWEEQYF. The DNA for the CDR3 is TGTGCCAGCTCCCCTACTAATACAGGGTGGGAGGAGCAGTACTTC.

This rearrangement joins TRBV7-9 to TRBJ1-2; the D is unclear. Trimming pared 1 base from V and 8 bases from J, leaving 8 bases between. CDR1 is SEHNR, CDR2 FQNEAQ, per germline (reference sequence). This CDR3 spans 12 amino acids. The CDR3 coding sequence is TGTGCCAGCAGCTTAGGGGAGGGAGGCTACACCTTC. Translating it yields CASSLGEGGYTF.

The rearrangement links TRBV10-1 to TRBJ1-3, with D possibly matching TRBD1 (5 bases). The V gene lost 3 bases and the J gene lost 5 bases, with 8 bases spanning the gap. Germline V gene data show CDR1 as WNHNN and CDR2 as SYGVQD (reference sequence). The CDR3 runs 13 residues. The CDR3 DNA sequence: TGCGCCAGCAGTGAAAAGGGGCGAAACACCATATATTTT. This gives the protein CASSEKGRNTIYF.

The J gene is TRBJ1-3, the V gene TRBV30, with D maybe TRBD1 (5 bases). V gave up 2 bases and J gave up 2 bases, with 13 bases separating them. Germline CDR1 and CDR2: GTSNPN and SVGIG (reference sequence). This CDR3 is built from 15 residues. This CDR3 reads CAWSQGGGAGNTIYF. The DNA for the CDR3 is TGTGCCTGGAGTCAGGGCGGGGGAGCTGGAAACACCATATATTTT.

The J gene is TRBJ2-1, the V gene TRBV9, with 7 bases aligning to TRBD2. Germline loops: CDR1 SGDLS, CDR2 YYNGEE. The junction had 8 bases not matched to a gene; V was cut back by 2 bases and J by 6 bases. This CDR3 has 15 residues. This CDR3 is CASSVSLGTTNEQFF. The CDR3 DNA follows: TGTGCCAGCAGCGTCAGTTTAGGGACTACCAATGAGCAGTTCTTC.

CDR3 protein: CASSPSLYNEQFF. The CDR3 region has the DNA TGCGCCAGCAGTCCTTCCCTCTACAATGAGCAGTTCTTC. This chain joins TRBV10-1 and TRBJ2-1; D remains unclear. The V gene lost 5 bases and the J gene lost 3 bases, with 8 bases spanning the gap. The germline V gene encodes CDR1 WNHNN and CDR2 SYGVQD (reference sequence). The CDR3 loop spans 13 amino acids.

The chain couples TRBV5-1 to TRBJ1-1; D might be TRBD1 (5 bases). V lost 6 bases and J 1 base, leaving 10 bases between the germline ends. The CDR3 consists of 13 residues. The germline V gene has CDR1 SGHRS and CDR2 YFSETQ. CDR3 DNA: TGCGCCAGCACGGGAGGGGAGAACACTGAAGCTTTCTTT. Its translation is CASTGGENTEAFF.

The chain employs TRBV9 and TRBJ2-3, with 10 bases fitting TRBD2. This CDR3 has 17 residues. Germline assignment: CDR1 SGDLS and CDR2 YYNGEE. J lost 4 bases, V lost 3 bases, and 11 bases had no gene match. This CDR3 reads CASSAQISSGRADTQYF. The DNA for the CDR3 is TGTGCCAGCAGCGCGCAAATATCTAGCGGGAGAGCAGATACGCAGTATTTT.

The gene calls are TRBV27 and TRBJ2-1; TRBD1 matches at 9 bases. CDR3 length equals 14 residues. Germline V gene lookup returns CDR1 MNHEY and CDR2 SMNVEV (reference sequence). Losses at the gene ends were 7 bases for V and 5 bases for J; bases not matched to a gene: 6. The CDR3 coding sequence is TGTGCCAGCACACGGGACAGGGATGACAATGAGCAGTTCTTC. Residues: CASTRDRDDNEQFF.

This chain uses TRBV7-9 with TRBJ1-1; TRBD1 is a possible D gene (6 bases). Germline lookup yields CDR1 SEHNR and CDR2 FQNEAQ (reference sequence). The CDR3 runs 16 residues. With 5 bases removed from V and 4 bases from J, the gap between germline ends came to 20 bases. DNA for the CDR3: TGTGCCAGCAGCCTAGGAACAGGGAGGGGGAGCACTGAAGCTTTCTTT. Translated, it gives CASSLGTGRGSTEAFF.

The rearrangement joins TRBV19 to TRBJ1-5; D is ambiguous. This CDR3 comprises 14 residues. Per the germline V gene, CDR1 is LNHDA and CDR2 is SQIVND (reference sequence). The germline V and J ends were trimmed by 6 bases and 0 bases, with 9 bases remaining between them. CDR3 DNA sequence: TGTGCCAGTAGGCGCGGGAGTAGCAATCAGCCCCAGCATTTT. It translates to CASRRGSSNQPQHF.

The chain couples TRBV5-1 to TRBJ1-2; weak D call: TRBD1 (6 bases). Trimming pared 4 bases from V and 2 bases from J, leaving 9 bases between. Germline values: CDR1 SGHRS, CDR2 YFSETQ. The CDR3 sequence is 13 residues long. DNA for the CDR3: TGCGCCAGCAGCGAGACAGGAAACTATGGCTACACCTTC. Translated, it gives CASSETGNYGYTF.

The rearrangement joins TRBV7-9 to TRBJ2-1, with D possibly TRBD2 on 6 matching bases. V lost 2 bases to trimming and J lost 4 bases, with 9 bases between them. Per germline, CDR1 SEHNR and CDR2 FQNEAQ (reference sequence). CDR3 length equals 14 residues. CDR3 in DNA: TGTGCCAGCAGCTTAATGGCGGGATACAATGAGCAGTTCTTC. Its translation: CASSLMAGYNEQFF.

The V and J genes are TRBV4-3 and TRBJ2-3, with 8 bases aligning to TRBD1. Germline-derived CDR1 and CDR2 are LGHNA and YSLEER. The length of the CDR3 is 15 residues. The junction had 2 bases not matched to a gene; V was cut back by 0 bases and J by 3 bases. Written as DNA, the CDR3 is TGCGCCAGCAGCCAAGACTACAGGGGGACAGATACGCAGTATTTT. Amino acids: CASSQDYRGTDTQYF.

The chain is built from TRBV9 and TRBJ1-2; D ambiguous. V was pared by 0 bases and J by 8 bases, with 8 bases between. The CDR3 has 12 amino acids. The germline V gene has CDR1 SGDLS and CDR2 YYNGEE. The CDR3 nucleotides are TGTGCCAGCAGCGTAGGAGGAGGAGGCTACACCTTC. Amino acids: CASSVGGGGYTF.

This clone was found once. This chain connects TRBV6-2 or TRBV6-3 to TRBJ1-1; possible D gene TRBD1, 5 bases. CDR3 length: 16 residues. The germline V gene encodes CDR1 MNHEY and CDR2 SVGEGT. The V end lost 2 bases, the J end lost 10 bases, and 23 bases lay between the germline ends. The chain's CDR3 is CASSYGPGVGRFAAFF. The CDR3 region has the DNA TGTGCCAGCAGTTACGGGCCGGGGGTAGGTCGTTTTGCAGCTTTCTTT.

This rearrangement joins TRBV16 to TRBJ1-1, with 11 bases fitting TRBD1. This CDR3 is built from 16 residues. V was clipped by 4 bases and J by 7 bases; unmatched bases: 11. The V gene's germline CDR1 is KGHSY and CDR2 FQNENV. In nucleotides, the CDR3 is TGTGCCAGCAGCCTCGACACGGACAGGGGGCAAAGTGAAGCTTTCTTT. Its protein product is CASSLDTDRGQSEAFF.

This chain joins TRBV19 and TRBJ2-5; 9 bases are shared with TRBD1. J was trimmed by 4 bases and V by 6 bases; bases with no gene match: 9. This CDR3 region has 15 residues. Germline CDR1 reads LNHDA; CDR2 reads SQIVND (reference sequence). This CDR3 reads CASSLQGARRETQYF. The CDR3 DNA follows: TGTGCCAGTAGCCTACAGGGGGCTCGGCGAGAGACCCAGTACTTC.

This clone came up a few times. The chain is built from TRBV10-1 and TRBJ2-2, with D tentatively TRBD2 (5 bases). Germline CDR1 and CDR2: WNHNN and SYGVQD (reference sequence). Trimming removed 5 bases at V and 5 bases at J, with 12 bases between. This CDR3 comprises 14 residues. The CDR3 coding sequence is TGCGCCAGCAGTACCCCCAGCGGAACCGGGGAGCTGTTTTTT. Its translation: CASSTPSGTGELFF.

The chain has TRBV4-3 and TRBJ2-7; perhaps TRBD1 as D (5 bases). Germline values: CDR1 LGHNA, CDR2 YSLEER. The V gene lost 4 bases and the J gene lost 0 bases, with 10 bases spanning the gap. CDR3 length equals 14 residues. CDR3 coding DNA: TGCGCCAGCAGCCCAGGGTCAATCTCCTACGAGCAGTACTTC. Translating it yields CASSPGSISYEQYF.

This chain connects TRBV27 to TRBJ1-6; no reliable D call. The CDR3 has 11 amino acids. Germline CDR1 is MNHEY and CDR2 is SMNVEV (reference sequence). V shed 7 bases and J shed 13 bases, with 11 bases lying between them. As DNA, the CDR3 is TGTGCCAGCAACTATCTAAGTCCCCTCCACTTT. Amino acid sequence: CASNYLSPLHF.

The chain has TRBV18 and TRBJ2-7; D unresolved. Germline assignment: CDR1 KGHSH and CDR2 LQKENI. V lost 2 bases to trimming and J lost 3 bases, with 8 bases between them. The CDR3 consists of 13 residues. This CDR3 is CASSPNRYYEQYF. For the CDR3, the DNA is TGTGCCAGCTCACCAAACAGATACTACGAGCAGTACTTC.

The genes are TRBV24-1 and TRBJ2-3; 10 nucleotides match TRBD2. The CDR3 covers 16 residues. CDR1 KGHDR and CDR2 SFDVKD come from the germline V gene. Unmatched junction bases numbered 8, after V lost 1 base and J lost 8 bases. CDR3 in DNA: TGTGCCACCAGTGATTTAGCAGCGGGAGGGCCGGGTACGCAGTATTTT. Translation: CATSDLAAGGPGTQYF.

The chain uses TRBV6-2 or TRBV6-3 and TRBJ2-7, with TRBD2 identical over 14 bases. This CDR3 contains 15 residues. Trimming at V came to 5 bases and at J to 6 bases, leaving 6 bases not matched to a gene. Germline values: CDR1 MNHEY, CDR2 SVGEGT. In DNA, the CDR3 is TGTGCCAGCAGTCAAGGGACTAGCGGGAGCGTCGAGCAGTACTTC. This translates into CASSQGTSGSVEQYF.